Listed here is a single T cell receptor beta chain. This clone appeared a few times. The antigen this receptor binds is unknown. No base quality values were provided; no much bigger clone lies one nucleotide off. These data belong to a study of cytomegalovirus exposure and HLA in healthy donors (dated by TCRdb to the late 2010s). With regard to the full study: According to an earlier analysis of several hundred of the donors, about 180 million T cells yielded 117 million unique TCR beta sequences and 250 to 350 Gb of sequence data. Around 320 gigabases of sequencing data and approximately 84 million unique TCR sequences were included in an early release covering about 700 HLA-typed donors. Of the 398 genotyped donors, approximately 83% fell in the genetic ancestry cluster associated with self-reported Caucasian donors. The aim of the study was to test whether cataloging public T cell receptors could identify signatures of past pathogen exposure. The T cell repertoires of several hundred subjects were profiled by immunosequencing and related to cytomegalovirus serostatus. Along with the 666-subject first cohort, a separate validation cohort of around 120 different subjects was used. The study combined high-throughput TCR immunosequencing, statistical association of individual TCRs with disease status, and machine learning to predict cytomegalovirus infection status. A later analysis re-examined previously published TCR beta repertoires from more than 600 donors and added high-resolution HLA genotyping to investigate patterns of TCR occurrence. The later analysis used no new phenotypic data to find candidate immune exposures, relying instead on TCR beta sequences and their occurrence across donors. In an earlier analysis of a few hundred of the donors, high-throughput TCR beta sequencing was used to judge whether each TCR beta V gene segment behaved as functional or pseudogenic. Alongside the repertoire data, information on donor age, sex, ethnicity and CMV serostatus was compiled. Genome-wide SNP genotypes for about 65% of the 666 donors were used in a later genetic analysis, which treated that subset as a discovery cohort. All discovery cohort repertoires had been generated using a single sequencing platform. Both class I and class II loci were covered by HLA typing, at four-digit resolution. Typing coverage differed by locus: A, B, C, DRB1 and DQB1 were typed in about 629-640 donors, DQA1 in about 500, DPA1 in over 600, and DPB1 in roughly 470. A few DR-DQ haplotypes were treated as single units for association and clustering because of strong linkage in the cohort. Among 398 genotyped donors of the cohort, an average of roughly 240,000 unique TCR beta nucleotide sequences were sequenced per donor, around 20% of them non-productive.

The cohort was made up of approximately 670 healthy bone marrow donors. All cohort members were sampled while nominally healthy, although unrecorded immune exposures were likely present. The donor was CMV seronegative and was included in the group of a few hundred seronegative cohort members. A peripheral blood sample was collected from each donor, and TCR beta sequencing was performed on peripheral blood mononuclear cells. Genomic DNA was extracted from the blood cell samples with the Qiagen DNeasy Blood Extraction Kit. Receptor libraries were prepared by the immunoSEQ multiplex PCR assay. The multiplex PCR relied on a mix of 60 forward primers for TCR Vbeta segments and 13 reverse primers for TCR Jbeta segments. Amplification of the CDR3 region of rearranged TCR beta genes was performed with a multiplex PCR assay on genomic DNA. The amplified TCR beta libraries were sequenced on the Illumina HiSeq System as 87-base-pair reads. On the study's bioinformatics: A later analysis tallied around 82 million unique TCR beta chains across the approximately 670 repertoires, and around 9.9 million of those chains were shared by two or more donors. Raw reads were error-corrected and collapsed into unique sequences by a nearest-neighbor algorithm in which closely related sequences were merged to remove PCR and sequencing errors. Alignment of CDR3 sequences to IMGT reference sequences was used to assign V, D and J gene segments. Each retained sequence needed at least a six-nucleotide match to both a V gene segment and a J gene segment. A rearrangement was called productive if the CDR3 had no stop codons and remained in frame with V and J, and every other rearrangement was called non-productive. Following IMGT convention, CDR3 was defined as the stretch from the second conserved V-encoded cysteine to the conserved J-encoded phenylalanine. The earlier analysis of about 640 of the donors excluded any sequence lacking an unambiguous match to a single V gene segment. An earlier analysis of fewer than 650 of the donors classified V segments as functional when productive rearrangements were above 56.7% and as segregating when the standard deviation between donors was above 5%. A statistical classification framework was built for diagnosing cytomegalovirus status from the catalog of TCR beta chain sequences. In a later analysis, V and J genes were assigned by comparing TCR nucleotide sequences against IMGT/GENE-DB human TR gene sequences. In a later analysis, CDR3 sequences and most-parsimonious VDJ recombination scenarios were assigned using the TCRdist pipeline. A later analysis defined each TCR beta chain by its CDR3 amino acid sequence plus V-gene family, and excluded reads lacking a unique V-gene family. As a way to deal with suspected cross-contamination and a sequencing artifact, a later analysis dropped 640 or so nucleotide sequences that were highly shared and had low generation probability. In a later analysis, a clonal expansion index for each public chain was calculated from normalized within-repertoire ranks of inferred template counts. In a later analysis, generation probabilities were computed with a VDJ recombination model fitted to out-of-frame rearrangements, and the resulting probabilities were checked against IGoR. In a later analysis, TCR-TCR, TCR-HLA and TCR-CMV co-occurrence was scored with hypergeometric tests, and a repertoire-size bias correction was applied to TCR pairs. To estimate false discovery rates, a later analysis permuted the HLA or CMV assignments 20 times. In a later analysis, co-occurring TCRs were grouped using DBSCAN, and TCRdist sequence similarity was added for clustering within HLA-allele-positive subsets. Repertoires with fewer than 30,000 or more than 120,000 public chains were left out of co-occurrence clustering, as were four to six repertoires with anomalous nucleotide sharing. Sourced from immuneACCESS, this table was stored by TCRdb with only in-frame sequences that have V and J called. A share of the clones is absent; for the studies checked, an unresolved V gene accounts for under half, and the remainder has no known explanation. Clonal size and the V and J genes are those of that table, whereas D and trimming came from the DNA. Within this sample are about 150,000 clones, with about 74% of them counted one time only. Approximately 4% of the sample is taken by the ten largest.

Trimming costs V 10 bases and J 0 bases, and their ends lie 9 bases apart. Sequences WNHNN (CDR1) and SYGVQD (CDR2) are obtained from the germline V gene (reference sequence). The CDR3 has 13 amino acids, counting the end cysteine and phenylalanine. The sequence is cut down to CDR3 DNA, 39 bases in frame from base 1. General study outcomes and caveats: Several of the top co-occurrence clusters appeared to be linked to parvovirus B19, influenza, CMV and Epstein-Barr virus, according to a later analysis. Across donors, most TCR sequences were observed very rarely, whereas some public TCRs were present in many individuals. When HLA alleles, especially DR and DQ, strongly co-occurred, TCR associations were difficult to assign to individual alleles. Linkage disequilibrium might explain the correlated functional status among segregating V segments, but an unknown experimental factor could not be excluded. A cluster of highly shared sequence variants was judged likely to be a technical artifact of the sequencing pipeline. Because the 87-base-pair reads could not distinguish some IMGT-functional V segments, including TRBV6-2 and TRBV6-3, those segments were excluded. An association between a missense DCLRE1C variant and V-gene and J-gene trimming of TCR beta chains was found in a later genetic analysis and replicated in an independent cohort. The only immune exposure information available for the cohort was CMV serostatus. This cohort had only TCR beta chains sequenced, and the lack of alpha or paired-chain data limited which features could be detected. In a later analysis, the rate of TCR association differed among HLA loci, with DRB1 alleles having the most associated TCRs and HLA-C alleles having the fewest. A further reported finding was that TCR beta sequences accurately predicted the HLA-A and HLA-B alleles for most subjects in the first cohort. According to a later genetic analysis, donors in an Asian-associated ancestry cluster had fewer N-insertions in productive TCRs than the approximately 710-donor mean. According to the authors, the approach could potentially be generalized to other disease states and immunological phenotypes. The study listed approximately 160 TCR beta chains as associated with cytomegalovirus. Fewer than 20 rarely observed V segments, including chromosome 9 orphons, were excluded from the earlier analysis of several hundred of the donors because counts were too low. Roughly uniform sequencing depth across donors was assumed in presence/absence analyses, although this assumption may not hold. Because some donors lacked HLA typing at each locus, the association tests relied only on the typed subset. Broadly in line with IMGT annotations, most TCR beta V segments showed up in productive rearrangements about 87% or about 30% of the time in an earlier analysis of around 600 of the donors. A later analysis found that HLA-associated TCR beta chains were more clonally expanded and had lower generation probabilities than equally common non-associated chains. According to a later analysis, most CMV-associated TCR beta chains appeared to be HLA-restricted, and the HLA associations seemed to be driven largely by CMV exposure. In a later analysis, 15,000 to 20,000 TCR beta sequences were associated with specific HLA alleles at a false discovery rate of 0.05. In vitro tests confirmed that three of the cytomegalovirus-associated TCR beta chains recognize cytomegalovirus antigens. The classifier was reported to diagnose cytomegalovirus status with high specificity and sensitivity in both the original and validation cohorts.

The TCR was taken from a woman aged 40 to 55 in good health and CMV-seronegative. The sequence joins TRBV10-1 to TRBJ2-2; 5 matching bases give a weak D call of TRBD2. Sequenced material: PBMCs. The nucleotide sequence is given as TGCGCCACCTCTAGCCCGAACACCGGGGAGCTGTTTTTT. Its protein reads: CATSSPNTGELFF.